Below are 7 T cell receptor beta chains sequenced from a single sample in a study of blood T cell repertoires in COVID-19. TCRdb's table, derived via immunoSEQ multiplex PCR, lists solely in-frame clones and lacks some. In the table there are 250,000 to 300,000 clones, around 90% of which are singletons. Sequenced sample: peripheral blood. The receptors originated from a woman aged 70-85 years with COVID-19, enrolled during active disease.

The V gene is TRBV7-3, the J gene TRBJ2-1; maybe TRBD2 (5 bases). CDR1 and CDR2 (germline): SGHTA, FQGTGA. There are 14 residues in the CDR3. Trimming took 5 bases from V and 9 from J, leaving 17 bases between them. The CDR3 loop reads CASSHRGPAGEQFF. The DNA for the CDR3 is TGTGCCAGCAGCCATAGAGGGCCGGCTGGTGAGCAGTTCTTC.

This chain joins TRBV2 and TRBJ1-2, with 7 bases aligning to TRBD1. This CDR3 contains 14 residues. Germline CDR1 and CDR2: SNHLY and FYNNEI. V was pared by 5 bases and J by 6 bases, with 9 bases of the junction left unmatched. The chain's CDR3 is CASSSRQGSDGYTF. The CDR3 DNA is TGTGCCAGCAGTAGCCGACAGGGATCGGATGGCTACACCTTC.

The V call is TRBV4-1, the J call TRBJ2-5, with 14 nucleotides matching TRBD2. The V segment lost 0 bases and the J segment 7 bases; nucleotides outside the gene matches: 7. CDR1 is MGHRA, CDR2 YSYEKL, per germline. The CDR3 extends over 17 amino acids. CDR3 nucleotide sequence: TGCGCCAGCAGCCAAGATGGACTAGCGGGAGGTTCAGGGACCCAGTACTTC. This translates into CASSQDGLAGGSGTQYF.

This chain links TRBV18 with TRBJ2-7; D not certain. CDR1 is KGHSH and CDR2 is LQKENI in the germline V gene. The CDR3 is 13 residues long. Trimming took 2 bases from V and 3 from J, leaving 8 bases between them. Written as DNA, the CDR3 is TGTGCCAGCTCACCAGCAGGCCTCTACGAGCAGTACTTC. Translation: CASSPAGLYEQYF.

The CDR3 reads CASSSAGTRDSYNEQFF. The CDR3 nucleotides are TGTGCCAGCAGCTCGGCCGGCACTAGGGACTCTTACAATGAGCAGTTCTTC. This chain joins TRBV5-6 and TRBJ2-1; tentative D call: TRBD2 (6 bases). The CDR3 is made up of 17 amino acids. The germline gives CDR1 SGHDT, CDR2 YYEEEE. Between the trimmed V and J ends, which lost 3 bases and 4 bases, there was a span of 20 bases.

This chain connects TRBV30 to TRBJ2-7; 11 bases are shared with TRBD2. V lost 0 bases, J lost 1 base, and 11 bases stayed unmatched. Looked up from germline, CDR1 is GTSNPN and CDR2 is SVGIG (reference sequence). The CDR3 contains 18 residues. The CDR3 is CAWSVFGSGRAGSYEQYF. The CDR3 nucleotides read TGTGCCTGGAGTGTATTTGGTAGCGGGAGGGCCGGATCCTACGAGCAGTACTTC. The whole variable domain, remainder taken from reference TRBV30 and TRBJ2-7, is SQTIHQWPATLVQPVGSPLSLECTVEGTSNPNLYWYRQAAGRGLQLLFYSVGIGQISSEVPQNLSASRPQDRQFILSSKKLLLSDSGFYLCAWSVFGSGRAGSYEQYFGPGTRLTVT.

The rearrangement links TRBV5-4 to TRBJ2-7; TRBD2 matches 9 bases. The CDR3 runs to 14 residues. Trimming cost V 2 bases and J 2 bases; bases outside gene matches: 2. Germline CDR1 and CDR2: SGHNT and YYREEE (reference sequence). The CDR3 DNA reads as TGTGCCAGCAGCTTCGGCGGGAGGGCCTACGAGCAGTACTTC. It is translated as CASSFGGRAYEQYF.